This T cell receptor beta chain was sequenced in a study of OX40 agonist ivuxolimab in advanced cancers. The overall study: Patients were infused with ivuxolimab every 2 weeks at 0.01 to 10 mg/kg. General study findings and limits: Blood T cells, both CD4+ and CD8+, expanded clonally by week 6 at 0.1 to 3.0 mg/kg.

Using immunoSEQ multiplex PCR, the repertoire was profiled, and TCRdb retains in-frame clones only, with some absent. The sample consists of around 46,000 clones, roughly 88% of them appearing once. This CDR3 is 14 amino acids long. Trimming took off 0 bases at V and 2 bases at J, with 9 bases between the two ends. Germline-derived CDR1 and CDR2 are SGHRS and YFSETQ. To note about this clone: The antigen is not known.

The chain carries TRBV5-1 and TRBJ2-7; D is uncertain. The sequence was obtained from an adult with an advanced solid tumor such as melanoma, head and neck, liver or kidney cancer. This sample comprised CD4+ or CD8+ T cells sorted from blood, obtained in a trial of the OX40 agonist ivuxolimab. For the CDR3, the DNA is TGCGCCAGCAGCTTGGCCAATCAGGCCTACGAGCAGTACTTC. It translates to CASSLANQAYEQYF.